The next 20 T cell receptor beta chains were all read from a single sample in a study of beta chain features in type 1 diabetes. Expressed TCRB transcripts got sequenced, as all isolated RNA was reverse transcribed. Profiling relied on immunoSEQ multiplex PCR, and the TCRdb table lists in-frame clones only, not all of them. Among about half a million clones listed, roughly 31% were seen once. The sequenced sample consisted of naive CD4+ T cells from blood. The receptors were gathered from a man between 18 and 35 years old in good health.

The chain has TRBV6-6 and TRBJ2-3; D not resolved. The germline V and J ends were trimmed by 6 bases and 2 bases, with 15 bases remaining between them. This CDR3 has 15 residues. Per the germline V gene, CDR1 is MNHNY and CDR2 is SVGAGI (reference sequence). This chain's CDR3 is CASSPTGLDTDTQYF. The DNA for the CDR3 is TGTGCCAGCAGCCCGACGGGTCTGGACACAGATACGCAGTATTTT.

This clone has just a few counts. The chain has TRBV6-5 and TRBJ2-7; a possible D gene is TRBD1 (6 bases). V was trimmed by 4 bases and J by 4 bases, leaving 14 bases between them. The length of the CDR3 is 14 residues. Germline CDR1 reads MNHEY; CDR2 reads SVGAGI. The CDR3 region is CASSFGQGSYEQYF. The CDR3 DNA reads TGTGCCAGCAGTTTCGGGCAGGGGAGTTACGAGCAGTACTTC.

This clone has more than one count but fewer than ten. V is TRBV29-1 and J is TRBJ2-3; perhaps D is TRBD1 or TRBD2 (6 bases each). CDR1 and CDR2 from the germline V gene are SQVTM and ANQGSEA. The CDR3 is 12 residues long. The CDR3 region is CSSGAGADTQYF. The CDR3 DNA is TGCAGTTCGGGGGCAGGGGCAGATACGCAGTATTTT.

This clone appeared a few times. This chain connects TRBV7-2 to TRBJ2-7; D unclear. This CDR3 is built from 14 residues. The germline V and J ends were trimmed by 2 bases and 5 bases, with 13 bases remaining between them. The germline V gene has CDR1 SGHTA and CDR2 FQGNSA. Here the CDR3 DNA reads TGTGCCAGCAGCTTAATCCCCGAGAAGGACGAGCAGTACTTC. Residues: CASSLIPEKDEQYF.

The chain combines TRBV30 with TRBJ1-3; D gene uncertain. Per germline, CDR1 GTSNPN and CDR2 SVGIG (reference sequence). V lost 0 bases and J lost 2, with 8 bases in between. The CDR3 has 14 amino acids. In nucleotides, the CDR3 is TGTGCCTGGAGTGTACGAGTAGCTGGAAACACCATATATTTT. Its protein product is CAWSVRVAGNTIYF.

This clone turned up a few times. The chain employs TRBV29-1 and TRBJ1-1, with TRBD1 matching over 7 bases. This CDR3 has 12 amino acids. The junction had 7 bases not matched to a gene; V was cut back by 7 bases and J by 5 bases. Germline loops: CDR1 SQVTM, CDR2 ANQGSEA. The CDR3 DNA follows: TGCAGCGAGAGGACAGGTGGGACTGAAGCTTTCTTT. This gives the protein CSERTGGTEAFF.

This clone was seen once. This sequence joins TRBV10-3 and TRBJ2-1; TRBD2 matches 12 bases. The CDR3 has 15 residues. V trimming: 4 bases; J trimming: 9 bases; junction bases outside the gene matches: 7. Germline V gives CDR1 ENHRY, CDR2 SYGVKD. CDR3 sequence reads: CAISALAGGNGEQFF. The DNA for the CDR3 is TGTGCCATCAGTGCACTAGCGGGAGGTAATGGTGAGCAGTTCTTC.

The chain combines TRBV7-9 with TRBJ2-1; 9 bases map to TRBD1. In germline, CDR1 is SEHNR, CDR2 FQNEAQ (reference sequence). Trimming at V came to 4 bases and at J to 9 bases, leaving 10 bases not matched to a gene. The CDR3 spans 15 residues. This CDR3 reads CASSSQGASVGEQFF. The DNA of the CDR3 is TGTGCCAGCAGCTCACAGGGGGCCAGCGTTGGTGAGCAGTTCTTC.

J is TRBJ1-2 and V is TRBV7-6; a possible D gene is TRBD1 (6 bases). This CDR3 is 14 amino acids long. Germline V gene sequence: CDR1 SGHVS, CDR2 FNYEAQ. The V gene lost 5 bases and the J gene lost 2 bases, with 12 bases spanning the gap. The DNA for the CDR3 is TGTGCCAGCAGCGCAGGACAGAGCAACTATGGCTACACCTTC. It is translated as CASSAGQSNYGYTF.

This chain joins TRBV6-1 and TRBJ2-2, with TRBD2 identical over 8 bases. The CDR3 runs 15 residues. J was trimmed by 6 bases and V by 7 bases; bases with no gene match: 10. CDR1 MNHNS and CDR2 SASEGT come from the germline V gene. The CDR3 coding sequence is TGTGCCAGCATCTCGAGCGGGAGAAAGGCCGGGGAGCTGTTTTTT. It codes for CASISSGRKAGELFF.

This chain uses TRBV7-9 with TRBJ2-1; the D is unclear. The CDR3 contains 11 residues. V was clipped by 5 bases and J by 15 bases, with 14 bases between them. The germline V gene encodes CDR1 SEHNR and CDR2 FQNEAQ (reference sequence). The CDR3 loop is CASSKNHGVFF. The DNA of the CDR3 is TGTGCCAGCAGCAAAAATCATGGGGTGTTCTTC.

This clone showed up just once. For the CDR3, the DNA is TGTGCCAGCTCACCACCTTCAGGGCAATCCTACAATGAGCAGTTCTTC. This encodes CASSPPSGQSYNEQFF. V is TRBV18 and J is TRBJ2-1; a weak D match, TRBD1 (5 bases). V dropped 0 bases and J dropped 1 base, with 10 bases sitting between them. The CDR3 runs to 16 residues. Germline V gives CDR1 KGHSH, CDR2 LQKENI.

This clone has more than one count but fewer than ten. One end of the junction varies from germline; a read error may be responsible. The CDR3 sequence: CSVEGRFGETQYF. CDR3 DNA: TGCAGCGTGGAAGGTAGATTTGGGGAGACCCAGTACTTC. The chain joins TRBV29-1 to TRBJ2-5; D unclear. The length of the CDR3 is 13 residues. Germline assignment: CDR1 SQVTM and CDR2 ANQGSEA.

The rearrangement uses TRBV5-4 and TRBJ2-5, with a weak D call TRBD1 (6 bases). CDR1 and CDR2 from the germline V gene are SGHNT and YYREEE (reference sequence). Trimming stripped 4 bases from V and 5 bases from J, with 12 bases between. The CDR3 spans 13 residues. The CDR3 loop reads CASSAGDRETQYF. CDR3 bases: TGTGCCAGCAGCGCAGGGGACCGGGAGACCCAGTACTTC.

The chain combines TRBV29-1 with TRBJ2-5; TRBD1 agrees at 8 bases. This CDR3 has 13 amino acids. CDR1 is SQVTM and CDR2 is ANQGSEA in the germline V gene. V shed 4 bases and J 5 bases; nucleotides not matched to a gene: 6. CDR3 protein: CSVVAGGQETQYF. CDR3 bases: TGCAGCGTTGTGGCAGGGGGCCAGGAGACCCAGTACTTC.

The chain couples TRBV7-3 to TRBJ2-6, with D unresolved. In germline, CDR1 is SGHTA, CDR2 FQGTGA. Trimming took 5 bases from V and 4 from J, leaving 15 bases between them. The CDR3 totals 16 residues. In nucleotides, the CDR3 is TGTGCCAGCAGCCGGAAGGCTCCGTCCGGGGCCAACGTCCTGACTTTC. Its protein product is CASSRKAPSGANVLTF.

V gene TRBV28 combines with J gene TRBJ2-3; tentatively, D is TRBD1 (6 bases). Looked up from germline, CDR1 is MDHEN and CDR2 is SYDVKM. V was cut by 4 bases and J by 2 bases, with 16 bases left in between. This CDR3 is built from 16 residues. In DNA form, the CDR3 reads TGTGCCAGCAGTTCCCGCAGGGGAAGGTTCACAGATACGCAGTATTTT. This gives the protein CASSSRRGRFTDTQYF.

The chain couples TRBV28 to TRBJ2-7; D gene unclear. The CDR3 runs to 12 residues. CDR1 is MDHEN, CDR2 SYDVKM, per germline. Trimming shortened V by 5 bases and J by 3 bases, and 8 bases separated the two germline ends. In DNA, the CDR3 is TGTGCCAGCAGTAACATCTACTACGAGCAGTACTTC. Protein product: CASSNIYYEQYF.

This rearrangement joins TRBV23-1 to TRBJ2-5; 9 bases are shared with TRBD1. TRBV23-1 is identified as an open reading frame with a role that is uncertain. This CDR3 region has 16 residues. V was pared by 0 bases and J by 4 bases, with 6 bases of the junction left unmatched. Here the CDR3 DNA reads TGCGCCAGCAGTCAATCAGGGACAGGGACTGGAGAGACCCAGTACTTC. Encoded protein: CASSQSGTGTGETQYF.

The chain couples TRBV29-1 to TRBJ2-1; a possible D gene is TRBD2 (6 bases). Germline V lookup: CDR1 SQVTM, CDR2 ANQGSEA. The CDR3 runs to 14 residues. The V gene lost 4 bases and the J gene lost 1 base, with 11 bases spanning the gap. CDR3 sequence: CSVAGDPSYNEQFF. In nucleotides, the CDR3 is TGCAGCGTTGCGGGGGACCCGTCCTACAATGAGCAGTTCTTC.